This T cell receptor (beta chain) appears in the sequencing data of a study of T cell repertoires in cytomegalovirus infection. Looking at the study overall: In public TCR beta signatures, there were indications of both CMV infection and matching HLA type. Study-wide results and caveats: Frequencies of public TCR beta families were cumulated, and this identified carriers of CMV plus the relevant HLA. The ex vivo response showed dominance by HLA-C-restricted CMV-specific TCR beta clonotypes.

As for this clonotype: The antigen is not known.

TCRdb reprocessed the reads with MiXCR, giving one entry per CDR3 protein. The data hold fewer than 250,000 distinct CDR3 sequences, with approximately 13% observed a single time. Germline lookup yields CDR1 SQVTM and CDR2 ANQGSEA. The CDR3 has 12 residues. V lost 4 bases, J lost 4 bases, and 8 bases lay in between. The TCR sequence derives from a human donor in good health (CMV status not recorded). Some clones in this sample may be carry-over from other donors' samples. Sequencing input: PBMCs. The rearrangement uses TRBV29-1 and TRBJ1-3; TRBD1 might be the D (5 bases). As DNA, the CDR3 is TGCAGCGTTGGAGACAGCGGAAACACCATATATTTT. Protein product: CSVGDSGNTIYF.